The TCR beta chain described here comes from a study of response to subunit inactivated influenza vaccine. V was cut by 3 bases and J by 4 bases, with 19 bases left in between. Looked up from germline, CDR1 is SGDLS and CDR2 is YYNGEE. This CDR3 region has 16 residues. General study points: It was the authors' suggestion that each seasonal influenza vaccination recruits few new T cells.

This clonotype was counted between two and nine times. Its antigen remains unidentified. TCRdb re-analysed the RT-PCR reads in MiXCR, keeping a single row per CDR3 protein. The table records hundreds of thousands of distinct CDR3 sequences, around 13% of them present only once. The sample consisted of PBMCs from blood, taken more than 35 days after vaccination. The receptor was derived from a man between 45 and 60 years old who received an inactivated influenza vaccine. V gene TRBV9 combines with J gene TRBJ1-2; maybe TRBD1 (5 bases). The chain's CDR3 is CASSAQRGPGIYGYTF. Written as DNA, the CDR3 is TGTGCCAGCAGCGCCCAGAGGGGACCCGGGATCTATGGCTACACCTTC.